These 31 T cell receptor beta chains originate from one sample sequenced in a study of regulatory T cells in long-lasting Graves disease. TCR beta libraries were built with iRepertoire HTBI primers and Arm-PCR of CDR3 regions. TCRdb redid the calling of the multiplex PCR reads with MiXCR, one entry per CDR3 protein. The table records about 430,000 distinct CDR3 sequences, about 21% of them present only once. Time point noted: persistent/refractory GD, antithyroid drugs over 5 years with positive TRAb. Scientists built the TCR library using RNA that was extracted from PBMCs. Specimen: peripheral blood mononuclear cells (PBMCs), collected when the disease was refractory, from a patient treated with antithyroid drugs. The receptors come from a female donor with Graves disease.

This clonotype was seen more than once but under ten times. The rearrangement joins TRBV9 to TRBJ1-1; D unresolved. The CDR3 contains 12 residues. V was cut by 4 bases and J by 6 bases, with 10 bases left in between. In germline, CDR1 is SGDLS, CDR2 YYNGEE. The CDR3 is CASSSSTAEAFF. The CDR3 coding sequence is TGTGCCAGCAGCTCGAGCACAGCTGAAGCTTTCTTT.

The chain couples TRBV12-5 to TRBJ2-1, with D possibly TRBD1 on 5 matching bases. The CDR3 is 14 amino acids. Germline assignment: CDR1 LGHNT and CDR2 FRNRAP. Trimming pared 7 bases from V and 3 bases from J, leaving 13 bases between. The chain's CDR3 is CASENRNYYNEQFF. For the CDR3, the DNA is TGTGCTAGTGAGAACAGGAACTACTACAATGAGCAGTTCTTC.

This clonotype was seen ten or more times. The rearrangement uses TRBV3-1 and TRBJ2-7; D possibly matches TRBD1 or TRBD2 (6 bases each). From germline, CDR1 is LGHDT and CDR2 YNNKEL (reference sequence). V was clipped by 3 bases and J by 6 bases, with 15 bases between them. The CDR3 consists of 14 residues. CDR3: CASSQNGRGGEQYF. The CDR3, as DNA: TGTGCCAGCAGCCAGAACGGGAGAGGGGGCGAGCAGTACTTC.

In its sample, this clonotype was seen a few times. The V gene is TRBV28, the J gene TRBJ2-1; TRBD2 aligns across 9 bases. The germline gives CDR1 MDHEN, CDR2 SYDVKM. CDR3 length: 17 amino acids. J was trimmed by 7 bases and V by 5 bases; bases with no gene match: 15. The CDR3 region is CASSPRPAGGLVNEQFF. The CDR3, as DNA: TGTGCCAGCAGTCCCCGGCCAGCGGGAGGCCTGGTGAATGAGCAGTTCTTC.

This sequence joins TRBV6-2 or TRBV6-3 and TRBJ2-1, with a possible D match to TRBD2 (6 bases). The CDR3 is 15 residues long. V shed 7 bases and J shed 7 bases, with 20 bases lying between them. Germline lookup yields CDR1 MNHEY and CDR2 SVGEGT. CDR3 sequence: CASTSGLALRNEQFF. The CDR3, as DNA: TGTGCCAGCACCTCTGGGCTAGCGTTGAGGAATGAGCAGTTCTTC.

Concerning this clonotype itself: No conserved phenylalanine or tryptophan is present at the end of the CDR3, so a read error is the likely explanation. CDR3 residues: CASSLAGVRETQYL. As DNA, the CDR3 is TGTGCCAGCAGTTTAGCGGGAGTTAGGGAGACCCAGTACCTC. The chain employs TRBV12-3 or TRBV12-4 and TRBJ2-5, with D possibly TRBD2 on 5 matching bases. V lost 0 bases to trimming and J lost 5 bases, with 10 bases between them. The CDR3 is 14 amino acids.

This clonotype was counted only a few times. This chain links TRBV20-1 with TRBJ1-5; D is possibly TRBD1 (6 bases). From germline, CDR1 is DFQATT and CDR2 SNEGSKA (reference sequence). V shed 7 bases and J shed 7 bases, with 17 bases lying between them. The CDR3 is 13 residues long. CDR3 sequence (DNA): TGCAGTGGCGAGGGGGGGGCAGAACAGCCCCAGCATTTT. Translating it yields CSGEGGAEQPQHF.

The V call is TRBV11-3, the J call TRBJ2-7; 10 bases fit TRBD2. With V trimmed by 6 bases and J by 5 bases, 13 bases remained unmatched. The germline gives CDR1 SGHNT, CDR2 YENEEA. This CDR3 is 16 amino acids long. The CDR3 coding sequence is TGTGCCAGCAGAACACATAGCGGGAGGAGAAACCACGAGCAGTACTTC. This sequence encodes CASRTHSGRRNHEQYF. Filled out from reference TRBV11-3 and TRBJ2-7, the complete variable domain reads EAGVVQSPRYKIIEKKQPVAFWCNPISGHNTLYWYLQNLGQGPELLIRYENEEAVDDSQLPKDRFSAERLKGVDSTLKIQPAELGDSAVYLCASRTHSGRRNHEQYFGPGTRLTVT.

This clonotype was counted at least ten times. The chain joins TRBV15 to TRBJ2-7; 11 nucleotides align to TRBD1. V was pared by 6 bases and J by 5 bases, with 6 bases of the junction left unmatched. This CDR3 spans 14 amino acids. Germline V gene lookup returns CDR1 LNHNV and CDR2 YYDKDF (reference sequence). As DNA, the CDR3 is TGTGCCACCAGAGGGGACAGGGGGTTCCACGAGCAGTACTTC. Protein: CATRGDRGFHEQYF.

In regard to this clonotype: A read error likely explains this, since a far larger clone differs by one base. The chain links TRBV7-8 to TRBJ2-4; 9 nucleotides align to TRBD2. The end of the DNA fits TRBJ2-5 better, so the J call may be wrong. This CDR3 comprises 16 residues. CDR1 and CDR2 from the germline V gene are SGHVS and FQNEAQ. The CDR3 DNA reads TGTGCCAGCAGCTTAGTGGTAGCGGGAGTCGGAGAGACCCAGTACTTC. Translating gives CASSLVVAGVGETQYF.

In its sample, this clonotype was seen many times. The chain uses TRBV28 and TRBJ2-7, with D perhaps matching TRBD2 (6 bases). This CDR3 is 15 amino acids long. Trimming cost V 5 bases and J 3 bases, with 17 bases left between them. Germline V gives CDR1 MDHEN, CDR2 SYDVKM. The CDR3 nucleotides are TGTGCCAGCAGTCCCGCGGAGGGGTCCATCTACGAGCAGTACTTC. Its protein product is CASSPAEGSIYEQYF.

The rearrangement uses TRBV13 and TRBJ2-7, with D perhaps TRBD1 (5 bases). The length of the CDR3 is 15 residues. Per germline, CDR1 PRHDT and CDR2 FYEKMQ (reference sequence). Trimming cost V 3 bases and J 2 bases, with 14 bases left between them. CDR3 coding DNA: TGTGCCAGCAGCTTGAGGACAAGTAAAGCCTACGAGCAGTACTTC. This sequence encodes CASSLRTSKAYEQYF.

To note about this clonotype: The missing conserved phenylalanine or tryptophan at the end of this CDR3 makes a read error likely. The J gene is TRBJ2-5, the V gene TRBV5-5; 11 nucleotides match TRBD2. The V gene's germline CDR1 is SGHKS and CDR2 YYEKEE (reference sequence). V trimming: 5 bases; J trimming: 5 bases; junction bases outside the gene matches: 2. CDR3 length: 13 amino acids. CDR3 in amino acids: CASSTSGSETQYL. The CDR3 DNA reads TGTGCCAGCAGTACTAGCGGGAGTGAGACCCAGTACCTC.

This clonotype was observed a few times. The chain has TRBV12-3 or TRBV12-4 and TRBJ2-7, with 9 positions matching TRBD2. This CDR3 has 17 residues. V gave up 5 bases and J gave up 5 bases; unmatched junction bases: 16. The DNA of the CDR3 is TGTGCCAGCAGTACAAACCCCCGGAGCGGGAGGCTCCACGAGCAGTACTTC. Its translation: CASSTNPRSGRLHEQYF.

The CDR3 DNA reads TGTGCCAGCAGCTGGACAGGGACACCTAGCACAGATACGCAGTATTTT. It encodes CASSWTGTPSTDTQYF. This chain joins TRBV7-6 and TRBJ2-3; 8 nucleotides align to TRBD1. Germline values: CDR1 SGHVS, CDR2 FNYEAQ. The CDR3 loop spans 16 amino acids. J lost 0 bases, V lost 4 bases, and 6 bases had no gene match.

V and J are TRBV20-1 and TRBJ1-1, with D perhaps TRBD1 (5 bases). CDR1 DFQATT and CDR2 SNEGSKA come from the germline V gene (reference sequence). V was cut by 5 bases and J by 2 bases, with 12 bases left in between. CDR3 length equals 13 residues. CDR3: CSAPPGRNTEAFF. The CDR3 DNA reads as TGCAGTGCTCCCCCGGGGCGAAACACTGAAGCTTTCTTT.

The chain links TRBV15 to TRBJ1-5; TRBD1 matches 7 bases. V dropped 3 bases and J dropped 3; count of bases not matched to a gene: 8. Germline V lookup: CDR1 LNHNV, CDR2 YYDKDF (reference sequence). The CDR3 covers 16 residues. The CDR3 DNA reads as TGTGCCACCAGCAGCCTTAACAGGGGTGCCAATCAGCCCCAGCATTTT. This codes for CATSSLNRGANQPQHF.

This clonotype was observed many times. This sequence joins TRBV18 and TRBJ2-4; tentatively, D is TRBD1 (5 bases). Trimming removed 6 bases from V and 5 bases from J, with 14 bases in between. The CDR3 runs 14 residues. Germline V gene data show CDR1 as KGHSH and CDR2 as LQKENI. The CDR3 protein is CASSMDTLQNIQYF. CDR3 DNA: TGTGCCAGCTCTATGGACACCTTGCAAAACATTCAGTACTTC. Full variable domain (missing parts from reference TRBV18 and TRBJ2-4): NAGVMQNPRHLVRRRGQEARLRCSPMKGHSHVYWYRQLPEEGLKFMVYLQKENIIDESGMPKERFSAEFPKEGPSILRIQQVVRGDSAAYFCASSMDTLQNIQYFGAGTRLSVL.

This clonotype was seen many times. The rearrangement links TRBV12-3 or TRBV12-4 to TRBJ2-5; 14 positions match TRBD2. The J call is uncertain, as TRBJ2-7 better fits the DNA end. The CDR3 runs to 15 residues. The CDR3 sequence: CASSFGLAGGDEQYF. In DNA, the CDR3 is TGTGCCAGCAGTTTTGGACTAGCGGGAGGAGACGAGCAGTACTTC.

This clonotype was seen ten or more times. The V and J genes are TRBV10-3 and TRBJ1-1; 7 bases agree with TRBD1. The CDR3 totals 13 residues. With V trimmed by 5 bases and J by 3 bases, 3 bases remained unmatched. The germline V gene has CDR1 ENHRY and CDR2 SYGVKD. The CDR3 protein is CAISNTGDTEAFF. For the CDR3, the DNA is TGTGCCATCAGTAATACAGGGGACACTGAAGCTTTCTTT.

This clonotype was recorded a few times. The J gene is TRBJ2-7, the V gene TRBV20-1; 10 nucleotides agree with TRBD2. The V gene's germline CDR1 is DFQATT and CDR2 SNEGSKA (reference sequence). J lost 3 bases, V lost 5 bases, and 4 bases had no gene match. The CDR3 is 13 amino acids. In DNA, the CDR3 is TGCAGTGCTGGGACTAGCGACTTCTACGAGCAGTACTTC. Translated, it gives CSAGTSDFYEQYF.

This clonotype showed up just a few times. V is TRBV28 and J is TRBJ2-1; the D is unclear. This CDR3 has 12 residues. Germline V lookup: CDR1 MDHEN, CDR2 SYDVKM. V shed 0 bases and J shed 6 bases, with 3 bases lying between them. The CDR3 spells CASSLWVNEQFF. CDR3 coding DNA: TGTGCCAGCAGTTTATGGGTCAATGAGCAGTTCTTC.

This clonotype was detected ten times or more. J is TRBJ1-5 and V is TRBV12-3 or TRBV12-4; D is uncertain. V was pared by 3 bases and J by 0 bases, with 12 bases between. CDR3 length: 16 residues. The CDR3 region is CASSFLQLDSNQPQHF. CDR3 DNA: TGTGCCAGCAGTTTCTTACAGCTCGATAGCAATCAGCCCCAGCATTTT.

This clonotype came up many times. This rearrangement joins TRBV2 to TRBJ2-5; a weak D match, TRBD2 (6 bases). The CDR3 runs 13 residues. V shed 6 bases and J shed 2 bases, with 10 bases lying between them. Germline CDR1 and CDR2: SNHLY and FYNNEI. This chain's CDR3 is CASRDSGQETQYF. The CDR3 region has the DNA TGTGCCAGCAGAGATAGCGGTCAAGAGACCCAGTACTTC. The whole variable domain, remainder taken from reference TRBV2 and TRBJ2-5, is EPEVTQTPSHQVTQMGQEVILRCVPISNHLYFYWYRQILGQKVEFLVSFYNNEISEKSEIFDDQFSVERPDGSNFTLKIRSTKLEDSAMYFCASRDSGQETQYFGPGTRLLVL.

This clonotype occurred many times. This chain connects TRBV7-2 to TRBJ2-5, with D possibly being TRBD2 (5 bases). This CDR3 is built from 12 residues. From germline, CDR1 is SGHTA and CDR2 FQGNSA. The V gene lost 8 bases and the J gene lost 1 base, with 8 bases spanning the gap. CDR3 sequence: CASGRGQETQYF. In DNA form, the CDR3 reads TGTGCCAGCGGCCGGGGCCAAGAGACCCAGTACTTC.

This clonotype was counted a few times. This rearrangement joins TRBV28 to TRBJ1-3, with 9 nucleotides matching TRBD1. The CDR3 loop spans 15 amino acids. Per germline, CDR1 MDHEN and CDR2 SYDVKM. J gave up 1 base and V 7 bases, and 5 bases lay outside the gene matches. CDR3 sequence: CASIGTGSSGNTIYF. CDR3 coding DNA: TGTGCCAGCATCGGGACAGGGTCTTCTGGAAACACCATATATTTT. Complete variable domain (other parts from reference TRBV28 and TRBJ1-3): DVKVTQSSRYLVKRTGEKVFLECVQDMDHENMFWYRQDPGLGLRLIYFSYDVKMKEKGDIPEGYSVSREKKERFSLILESASTNQTSMYLCASIGTGSSGNTIYFGEGSWLTVV.

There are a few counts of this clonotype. In DNA, the CDR3 is TGTGCCTGGAATTTAGGGAGCAATCAGCCCCAGCATTTT. Its translation: CAWNLGSNQPQHF. The rearrangement uses TRBV30 and TRBJ1-5; D gene uncertain. CDR1 is GTSNPN and CDR2 is SVGIG in the germline V gene (reference sequence). The CDR3 has 13 residues. Trimming took 4 bases from V and 1 from J, leaving 8 bases between them. The whole variable domain, filled in from reference TRBV30 and TRBJ1-5, reads SQTIHQWPATLVQPVGSPLSLECTVEGTSNPNLYWYRQAAGRGLQLLFYSVGIGQISSEVPQNLSASRPQDRQFILSSKKLLLSDSGFYLCAWNLGSNQPQHFGDGTRLSIL.

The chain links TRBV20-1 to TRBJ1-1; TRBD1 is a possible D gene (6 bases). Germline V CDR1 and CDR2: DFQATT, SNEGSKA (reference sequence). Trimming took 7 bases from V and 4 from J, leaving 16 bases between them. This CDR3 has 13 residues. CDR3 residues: CSVRGFWVTEAFF. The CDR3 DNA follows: TGCAGTGTAAGGGGGTTTTGGGTCACTGAAGCTTTCTTT.

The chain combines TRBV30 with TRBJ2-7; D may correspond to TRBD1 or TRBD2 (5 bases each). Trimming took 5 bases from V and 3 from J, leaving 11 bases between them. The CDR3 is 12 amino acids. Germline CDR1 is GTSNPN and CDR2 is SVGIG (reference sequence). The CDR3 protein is CAWGTGLYEQYF. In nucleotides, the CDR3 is TGTGCCTGGGGGACGGGGCTCTACGAGCAGTACTTC.

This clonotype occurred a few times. The CDR3 coding sequence is TGCGCCAGCAGCCAAGATCGGAACAGCCATAACTATGGCTACACCTTC. This gives the protein CASSQDRNSHNYGYTF. V is TRBV4-1 and J is TRBJ1-2; D uncertain. V was shortened by 0 bases and J by 1 base, with 12 bases between the two germline ends. The CDR3 length is 16 residues. CDR1 MGHRA and CDR2 YSYEKL come from the germline V gene.

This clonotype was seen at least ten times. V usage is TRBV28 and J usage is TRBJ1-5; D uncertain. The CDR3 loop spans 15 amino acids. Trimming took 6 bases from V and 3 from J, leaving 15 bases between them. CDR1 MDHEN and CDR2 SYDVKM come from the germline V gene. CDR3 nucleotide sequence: TGTGCCAGCAGCCGCCTTTTGCGTACCAATCAGCCCCAGCATTTT. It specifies CASSRLLRTNQPQHF.